This section outlines one T cell receptor beta chain sequence together with its context. The sample originates from a study of control samples from healthy donors and cancer patients. Only in-frame clones appear in the TCRdb table, and some are missing; sequencing was by immunoSEQ multiplex PCR. The sample lists 120,000 to 150,000 clones, around 94% occurring once. The source of this sequence is a man aged 35-49 years in good health. Sequenced sample: blood.

The CDR3 is CASSSRAYEQYF. As DNA, the CDR3 is TGTGCCAGCAGCTCAAGGGCCTACGAGCAGTACTTC. This rearrangement joins TRBV11-2 to TRBJ2-7; D is undetermined. Trimming cost V 4 bases and J 2 bases, with 6 bases left between them. This CDR3 contains 12 residues. CDR1 is SGHAT and CDR2 is FQNNGV in the germline V gene.